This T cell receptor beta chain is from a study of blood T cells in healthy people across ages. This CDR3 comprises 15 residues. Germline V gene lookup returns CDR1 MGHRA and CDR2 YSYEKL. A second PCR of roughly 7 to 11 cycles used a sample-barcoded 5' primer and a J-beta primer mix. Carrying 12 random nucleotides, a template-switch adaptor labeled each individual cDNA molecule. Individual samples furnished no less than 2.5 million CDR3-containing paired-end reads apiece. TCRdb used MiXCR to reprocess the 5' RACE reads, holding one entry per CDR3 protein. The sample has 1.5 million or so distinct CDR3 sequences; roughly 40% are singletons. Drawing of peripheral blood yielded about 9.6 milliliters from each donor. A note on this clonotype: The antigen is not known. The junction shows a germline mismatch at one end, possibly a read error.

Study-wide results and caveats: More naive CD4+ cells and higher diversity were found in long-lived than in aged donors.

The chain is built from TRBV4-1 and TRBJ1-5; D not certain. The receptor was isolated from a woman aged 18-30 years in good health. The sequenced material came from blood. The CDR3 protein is CACSTAADSNQPQHF. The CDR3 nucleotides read TGCGCCTGCAGCACCGCTGCGGATAGCAATCAGCCCCAGCATTTT.